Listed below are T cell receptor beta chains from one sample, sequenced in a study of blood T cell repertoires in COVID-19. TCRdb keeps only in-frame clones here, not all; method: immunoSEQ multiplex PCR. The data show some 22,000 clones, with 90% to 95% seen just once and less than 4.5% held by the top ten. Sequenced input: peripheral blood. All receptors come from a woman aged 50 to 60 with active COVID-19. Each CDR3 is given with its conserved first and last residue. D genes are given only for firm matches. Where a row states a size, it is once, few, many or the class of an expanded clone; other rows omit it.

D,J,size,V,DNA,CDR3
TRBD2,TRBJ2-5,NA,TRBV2,TGTGCCAGCAGTTTAGCTAGCGGATCGGCAGAGACCCAGTACTTC,CASSLASGSAETQYF
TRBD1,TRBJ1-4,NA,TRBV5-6,TGTGCCAGCAGCCACGACAGGGTCAATGAAAAACTGTTTTTT,CASSHDRVNEKLFF
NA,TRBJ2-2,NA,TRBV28,TGTGCCAGCAGAAAACCTAATACAGGGTCCGGGGAGCTGTTTTTT,CASRKPNTGSGELFF
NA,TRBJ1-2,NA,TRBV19,TGTGCCAGTAGTATGGAAAACAGAGCCTTTGGTGGCTACACCTTC,CASSMENRAFGGYTF
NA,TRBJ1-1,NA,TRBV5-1,TGCGCCAGCGAAGACCTCCAGGGGTCGAGCACTGAAGCTTTCTTT,CASEDLQGSSTEAFF
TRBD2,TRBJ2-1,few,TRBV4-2,TGTGCCAGCAGCCAAGATGCCGGGACTAGCGGGAGAGGGTACAATGAGCAGTTCTTC,CASSQDAGTSGRGYNEQFF
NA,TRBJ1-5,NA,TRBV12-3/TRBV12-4,TGTGCCAGCACCAGATACCAGCCCCAGCATTTT,CASTRYQPQHF
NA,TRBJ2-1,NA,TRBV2,TGTGCCAGCAGGCCCGGGACTTCCTACAATGAGCAGTTCTTC,CASRPGTSYNEQFF
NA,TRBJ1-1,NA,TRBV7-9,TGTGCCAGCAGTCGGACAGCTATGAACACTGAAGCTTTCTTT,CASSRTAMNTEAFF
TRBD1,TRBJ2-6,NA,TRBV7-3,TGTGCCAGCAGTCTCTCCCGGACAGGGGGCGTTGGGGCCAACGTCCTGACTTTC,CASSLSRTGGVGANVLTF
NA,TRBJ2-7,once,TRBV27,TGTGCCAGCAGTTCTTGGGGGGAGAGCATCTACGAGCAGTACTTC,CASSSWGESIYEQYF
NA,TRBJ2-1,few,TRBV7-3,TGTGCCAGCAGCCCGTTCATGGCCCCAGGGAATGAGCAGTTCTTC,CASSPFMAPGNEQFF
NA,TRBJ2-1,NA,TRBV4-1,TGCGCCAGCAGCCAAGCCACCTCTGAAACATCACCTTTCTTC,CASSQATSETSPFF
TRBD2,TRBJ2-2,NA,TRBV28,TGTGCCAGCAGAACCAGCGGGGGGGGTACCGGGGAGCTGTTTTTT,CASRTSGGGTGELFF
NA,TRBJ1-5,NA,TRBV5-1,TGCGCCAGCAGCTTGGAGGCAGGGATTAATCAGCCCCAGCATTTT,CASSLEAGINQPQHF
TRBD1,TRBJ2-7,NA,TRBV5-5,TGTGCCAGCAGAGTGAGGGGCTCATGGACAGGGGATATCCCGCCCCACGAGCAGTACTTC,CASRVRGSWTGDIPPHEQYF
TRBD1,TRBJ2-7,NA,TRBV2,TGTGCCAGCAGTGGGAGGGGACAGGGCTACGAGCAGTACTTC,CASSGRGQGYEQYF
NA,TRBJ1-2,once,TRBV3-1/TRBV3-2,TGTGCCAGCAGCCAAGCAGGGAACTATGGCTACACCTTC,CASSQAGNYGYTF
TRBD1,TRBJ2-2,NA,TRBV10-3,TGTGCCATCAGTGAAGTATTAGGGACAGCGAACACCGGGGAGCTGTTTTTT,CAISEVLGTANTGELFF
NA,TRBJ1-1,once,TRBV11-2,TGTGCCAGCAGCTTTACAGGGAGAACTGAAGCTTTCTTT,CASSFTGRTEAFF
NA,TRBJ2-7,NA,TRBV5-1,TGCGCCAGCAGCTTGACCGGGGACGAGCAGTACTTC,CASSLTGDEQYF
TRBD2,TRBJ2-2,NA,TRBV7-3,TGTGCCAGCAGCTTAATGGGACTAGCGGGAACAGCCGGGGAGCTGTTTTTT,CASSLMGLAGTAGELFF
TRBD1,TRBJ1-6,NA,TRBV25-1,TGTGCCAGCAGTGGACAGGGTGAATCACCCCTCCACTTT,CASSGQGESPLHF
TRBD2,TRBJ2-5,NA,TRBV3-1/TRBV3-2,TGTGCCAGCAGCCAAGGGCCGGGACTAGCCGGGGAGACCCAGTACTTC,CASSQGPGLAGETQYF